One and the same sample provided the 27 T cell receptor beta chains below, sequenced in a study of T-cell reconstitution after alpha-beta-depleted transplantation in children. Unique molecular identifiers were used in preparing the TCRbeta library. TCRdb re-called the PCR reads through MiXCR, storing one row per CDR3 protein. The profile shows about 300,000 distinct CDR3 sequences, over 9% of them singletons. The specimen comprised PBMCs, sampled before TCRalphabeta/CD19-depleted stem cell transplant. The receptors here all came from a boy younger than two with acute myeloid leukemia, due to receive a stem cell transplant.

This clonotype has ten or more counts. The J gene is TRBJ2-7, the V gene TRBV7-9, with 10 bases lining up with TRBD2. The CDR3 length is 14 residues. Germline V CDR1 and CDR2: SEHNR, FQNEAQ (reference sequence). Unmatched junction bases numbered 6, after V lost 5 bases and J lost 5 bases. The CDR3 DNA reads as TGTGCCAGCAGCCCACCTAGCGGGAGCGACGAGCAGTACTTC. It translates to CASSPPSGSDEQYF.

This clonotype was picked up many times. The CDR3 sequence is CASSQYSYEQYF. The CDR3 coding sequence is TGTGCCAGCAGCCAGTACTCCTACGAGCAGTACTTC. V usage is TRBV3-1 and J usage is TRBJ2-7; D remains unclear. The length of the CDR3 is 12 residues. V lost 3 bases and J lost 0, with 3 bases in between. Germline CDR1 LGHDT, CDR2 YNNKEL (reference sequence).

Regarding this clonotype: Compared with germline, one end of the junction differs, possibly owing to a read error. As DNA, the CDR3 is TGCAGCGTTGGAGAGGGACTAGCCTACGAGCTGTACTTC. It specifies CSVGEGLAYELYF. The chain couples TRBV29-1 to TRBJ2-7; TRBD2 matches 9 bases. The CDR3 is 13 amino acids. In germline, CDR1 is SQVTM, CDR2 ANQGSEA.

This clonotype was seen repeatedly, ten times or more. The chain links TRBV12-3 or TRBV12-4 to TRBJ1-1; maybe TRBD1 (6 bases). V lost 5 bases and J 10 bases, leaving 11 bases between the germline ends. The CDR3 has 11 amino acids. CDR3 protein: CASSPGVRAFF. In DNA, the CDR3 is TGTGCCAGCAGTCCAGGGGTGAGAGCTTTCTTT.

In its sample, this clonotype was seen many times. The chain recombines TRBV12-3 or TRBV12-4 with TRBJ1-4; D remains ambiguous. The CDR3 is 14 amino acids. Trimming removed 3 bases at V and 8 bases at J, with 13 bases between. This chain's CDR3 is CASSLNGGKEKLFF. CDR3 sequence (DNA): TGTGCCAGCAGTTTGAATGGAGGGAAGGAAAAACTGTTTTTT.

In its sample, this clonotype was seen a few times. V usage is TRBV5-1 and J usage is TRBJ2-1; 9 bases fit TRBD1. Germline CDR1 and CDR2: SGHRS and YFSETQ. The CDR3 extends over 13 amino acids. The ends lost 3 bases at V and 6 bases at J; junction bases unmatched: 1. CDR3 sequence: CASSWDRANEQFF. DNA of the CDR3: TGCGCCAGCAGCTGGGACAGGGCCAATGAGCAGTTCTTC. Complete variable domain (other parts from reference TRBV5-1 and TRBJ2-1): KAGVTQTPRYLIKTRGQQVTLSCSPISGHRSVSWYQQTPGQGLQFLFEYFSETQRNKGNFPGRFSGRQFSNSRSEMNVSTLELGDSALYLCASSWDRANEQFFGPGTRLTVL.

This clonotype has at least ten counts. The rearrangement uses TRBV3-1 and TRBJ2-7; D is uncertain. Trimming stripped 2 bases from V and 4 bases from J, with 6 bases between. The CDR3 has 12 amino acids. Per the germline V gene, CDR1 is LGHDT and CDR2 is YNNKEL (reference sequence). The chain's CDR3 is CASSQTAYEQYF. CDR3 in DNA: TGTGCCAGCAGCCAAACCGCTTACGAGCAGTACTTC.

In its sample, this clonotype was seen once. Since the CDR3 does not end with the conserved phenylalanine or tryptophan, this likely comes from a read error. V is TRBV7-6 and J is TRBJ2-5; D might be TRBD1 or TRBD2, each matching 5 bases. Trimming cost V 2 bases and J 8 bases, with 9 bases left between them. CDR3 size: 12 residues. Germline CDR1 reads SGHVS; CDR2 reads FNYEAQ. CDR3 in amino acids: CASSLRGETQYL. The CDR3, as DNA: TGTGCCAGCAGCTTACGGGGCGAAACCCAGTACTTA.

This clonotype came up many times. This chain joins TRBV29-1 and TRBJ2-2; unclear D gene. Germline assignment: CDR1 SQVTM and CDR2 ANQGSEA. Trimming removed 7 bases from V and 9 bases from J, with 15 bases in between. The CDR3 spans 12 residues. The CDR3 here is CSASDGHRELFF. For the CDR3, the DNA is TGCAGCGCTTCGGACGGTCACAGGGAGCTGTTTTTT.

On this clonotype itself: This sequence may be a read error, since a much larger clone differs from it by one base. The conserved closing phenylalanine or tryptophan is absent in this CDR3, likely reflecting a read error. The genes are TRBV29-1 and TRBJ2-5; a possible D gene is TRBD2 (5 bases). The CDR3 spans 11 residues. Germline loops: CDR1 SQVTM, CDR2 ANQGSEA. Trimming stripped 4 bases from V and 4 bases from J, with 7 bases between. CDR3 DNA: TGCAGCGTTGCCGGGGTAGAGACCCAGTACGTC. Its protein is CSVAGVETQYV.

Ten or more counts support this clonotype. This chain links TRBV29-1 with TRBJ1-4, with D perhaps TRBD1 (6 bases). In germline, CDR1 is SQVTM, CDR2 ANQGSEA. V was trimmed by 6 bases and J by 8 bases, leaving 13 bases between them. The CDR3 is made up of 12 amino acids. The CDR3 nucleotides are TGCAGCGTGGCGGGGGGCGAGGAAAAACTGTTTTTT. Translated, it gives CSVAGGEEKLFF.

This rearrangement joins TRBV23-1 to TRBJ1-5; a weak D match, TRBD1 (6 bases). TRBV23-1 is identified as an open reading frame with a role that is uncertain. Trimming took off 6 bases at V and 7 bases at J, with 13 bases between the two ends. This CDR3 region has 13 residues. The CDR3 DNA is TGCGCCAGCAGAAAGGGGGGCTTCCAGCCCCAGCATTTT. It translates to CASRKGGFQPQHF.

This chain uses TRBV20-1 with TRBJ2-7; 13 bases match TRBD2. The V gene end was trimmed by 7 bases and the J gene end by 4 bases; junction bases not matched to a gene: 4. From germline, CDR1 is DFQATT and CDR2 SNEGSKA (reference sequence). The CDR3 covers 13 residues. CDR3 sequence: CSGTSGSGYEQYF. CDR3 DNA: TGCAGTGGGACTAGCGGGAGTGGGTACGAGCAGTACTTC.

This clonotype is a singleton in its sample. This may arise from a read error, as a much more abundant clone is one base away. The chain joins TRBV25-1 to TRBJ2-1; D is unclear. Germline V lookup: CDR1 MGHDK, CDR2 SYGVNS. The CDR3 sequence is 13 residues long. V was pared by 8 bases and J by 9 bases, with 17 bases between. DNA for the CDR3: TGTGCCAGCTCCCAATGGGTGCATGCTGAGCAGTTCTTC. This translates into CASSQWVHAEQFF.

This clonotype was observed many times. The gene calls are TRBV4-3 and TRBJ2-5; 7 positions agree with TRBD2. CDR1 is LGHNA, CDR2 YSLEER, per germline. The CDR3 has 14 amino acids. V gave up 1 base and J gave up 5 bases; unmatched junction bases: 4. The CDR3 sequence: CASSQVGSGETQYF. Here the CDR3 DNA reads TGCGCCAGCAGCCAAGTGGGTAGCGGGGAGACCCAGTACTTC.

This clonotype was picked up many times. The chain uses TRBV6-4 and TRBJ2-3; the D gene is possibly TRBD2 (6 bases). CDR3 length: 11 amino acids. Germline V lookup: CDR1 MRHNA, CDR2 SNTAGT. V was cut by 2 bases and J by 11 bases, with 8 bases left in between. CDR3 nucleotide sequence: TGTGCCAGCAGTGACGGGGGGTGGCAGTATTTT. This encodes CASSDGGWQYF.

V gene TRBV12-3 or TRBV12-4 combines with J gene TRBJ2-2; no firm D call. V was clipped by 1 base and J by 5 bases, with 14 bases between them. The CDR3 is made up of 16 amino acids. DNA for the CDR3: TGTGCCAGCAGTTTAGGTTGTGGCAAATCAACCGGGGAGCTGTTTTTT. As protein: CASSLGCGKSTGELFF.

In its sample, this clonotype was seen many times. The gene calls are TRBV20-1 and TRBJ2-3, with 7 bases aligning to TRBD1. Per the germline V gene, CDR1 is DFQATT and CDR2 is SNEGSKA (reference sequence). J gave up 4 bases and V 6 bases, and 10 bases lay outside the gene matches. This CDR3 region has 14 residues. CDR3 residues: CSARPGQRADTQYF. As DNA, the CDR3 is TGCAGTGCCCGCCCGGGACAGAGAGCAGATACGCAGTATTTT.

The table lists this clonotype with many counts. This chain uses TRBV11-3 with TRBJ2-3, with TRBD2 identical over 11 bases. V lost 3 bases and J lost 2; bases outside the gene matches: 1. The CDR3 is 15 residues long. CDR1 and CDR2 from the germline V gene are SGHNT and YENEEA. Written as DNA, the CDR3 is TGTGCCAGCAGCTTGGGACTAGCGGTCACAGATACGCAGTATTTT. This gives the protein CASSLGLAVTDTQYF.

The CDR3 reads CASSLSPGLAGDGDTQYF. The CDR3 nucleotides are TGTGCCAGCAGCTTAAGCCCCGGACTAGCGGGAGATGGAGATACGCAGTATTTT. The chain carries TRBV7-3 and TRBJ2-3, with TRBD2 matching over 13 bases. The germline V gene has CDR1 SGHTA and CDR2 FQGTGA. The CDR3 runs to 18 residues. The trim removed 1 base at V and 5 bases at J, leaving 9 bases unmatched.

This clonotype was seen at least ten times. The chain links TRBV28 to TRBJ2-2; possible D gene TRBD2, 5 bases. The ends were cut back, 6 bases at V and 3 bases at J, with 5 bases in the middle. Germline V CDR1 and CDR2: MDHEN, SYDVKM. The CDR3 is 12 amino acids. DNA for the CDR3: TGTGCCAGCAGGAGGGACACCGGGGAGCTGTTTTTT. This gives the protein CASRRDTGELFF. Filled out from reference TRBV28 and TRBJ2-2, the complete variable domain reads DVKVTQSSRYLVKRTGEKVFLECVQDMDHENMFWYRQDPGLGLRLIYFSYDVKMKEKGDIPEGYSVSREKKERFSLILESASTNQTSMYLCASRRDTGELFFGEGSRLTVL.

The rearrangement uses TRBV11-1 and TRBJ2-5, with D tentatively TRBD2 (6 bases). Germline CDR1 SGHAT, CDR2 FQDESV (reference sequence). The CDR3 extends over 15 amino acids. Trimming removed 6 bases at V and 0 bases at J, with 14 bases between. CDR3 DNA: TGTGCCAGCAGGGCGGGGATGGTTGACCAAGAGACCCAGTACTTC. Translated, it gives CASRAGMVDQETQYF.

The chain couples TRBV24-1 to TRBJ2-2, with D uncertain. CDR3 length equals 16 residues. Per the germline V gene, CDR1 is KGHDR and CDR2 is SFDVKD. Trimming cost V 0 bases and J 0 bases, with 7 bases left between them. In nucleotides, the CDR3 is TGTGCCACCAGTGATTTGGGCCCACCGAACACCGGGGAGCTGTTTTTT. It specifies CATSDLGPPNTGELFF.

This clonotype was seen many times. The chain recombines TRBV29-1 with TRBJ2-6; 9 bases agree with TRBD1. The CDR3 totals 17 residues. CDR1 and CDR2 (germline): SQVTM, ANQGSEA. V lost 5 bases to trimming and J lost 0 bases; unmatched junction nucleotides: 8. The CDR3 coding sequence is TGCAGCGTTAACACCGGGACAGGGTACTCTGGGGCCAACGTCCTGACTTTC. Its translation is CSVNTGTGYSGANVLTF.

V is TRBV6-1 and J is TRBJ2-7, with a weak D call TRBD2 (6 bases). CDR3 length: 14 amino acids. The ends were cut back, 4 bases at V and 3 bases at J, with 13 bases in the middle. Germline assignment: CDR1 MNHNS and CDR2 SASEGT. Here the CDR3 reads CASSVEAGRYEQYF. In DNA form, the CDR3 reads TGTGCCAGCAGTGTGGAAGCGGGCCGCTACGAGCAGTACTTC.

The chain recombines TRBV20-1 with TRBJ2-4, with D possibly TRBD1 on 6 matching bases. The germline gives CDR1 DFQATT, CDR2 SNEGSKA (reference sequence). The CDR3 runs to 16 residues. Deletions cut 5 bases from V and 6 bases from J, with 23 bases between. CDR3 DNA sequence: TGCAGTGCTCTTTGCCCTTGGGACAAGTTTCCAAACATTCAGTACTTC. The encoded protein is CSALCPWDKFPNIQYF.

This clonotype occurred a few times. The chain employs TRBV12-3 or TRBV12-4 and TRBJ1-6, with D possibly TRBD1 on 5 matching bases. The CDR3 length is 15 residues. Trimming removed 5 bases at V and 5 bases at J, with 13 bases between. The CDR3 here is CASSPEGADNSPLHF. The CDR3 region has the DNA TGTGCCAGCAGTCCCGAAGGGGCGGATAATTCACCCCTCCACTTT.